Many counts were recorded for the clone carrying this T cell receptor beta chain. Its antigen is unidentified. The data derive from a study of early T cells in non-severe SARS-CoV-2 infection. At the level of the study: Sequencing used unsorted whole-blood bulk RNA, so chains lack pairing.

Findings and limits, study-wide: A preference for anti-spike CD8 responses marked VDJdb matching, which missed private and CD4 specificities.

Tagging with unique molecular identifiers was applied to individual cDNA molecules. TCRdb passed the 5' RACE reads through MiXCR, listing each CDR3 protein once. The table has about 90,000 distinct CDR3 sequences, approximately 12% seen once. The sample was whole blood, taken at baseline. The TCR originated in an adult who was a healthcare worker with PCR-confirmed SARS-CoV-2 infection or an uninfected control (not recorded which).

The CDR3 protein is CASSIGLAHIDTQYF. The CDR3 DNA reads TGTGCCAGCAGCATTGGACTAGCCCACATAGATACGCAGTATTTT. The chain couples TRBV11-2 to TRBJ2-3, with 8 bases lining up with TRBD2. V shed 5 bases, J shed 5 bases, and the junction held 9 bases outside the gene matches. The germline V gene has CDR1 SGHAT and CDR2 FQNNGV. There are 15 residues in the CDR3.